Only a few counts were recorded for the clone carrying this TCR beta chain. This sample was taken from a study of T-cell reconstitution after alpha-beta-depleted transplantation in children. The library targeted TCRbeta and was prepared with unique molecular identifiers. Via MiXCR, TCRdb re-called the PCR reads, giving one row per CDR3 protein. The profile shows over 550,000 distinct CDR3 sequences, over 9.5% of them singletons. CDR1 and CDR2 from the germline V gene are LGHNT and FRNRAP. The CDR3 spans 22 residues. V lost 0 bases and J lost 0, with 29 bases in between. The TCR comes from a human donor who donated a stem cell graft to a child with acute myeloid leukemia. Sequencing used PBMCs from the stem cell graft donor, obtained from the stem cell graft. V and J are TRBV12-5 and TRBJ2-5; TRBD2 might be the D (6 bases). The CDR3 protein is CASGLVRGPGTQEGRYQETQYF. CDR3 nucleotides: TGTGCTAGTGGTTTGGTACGGGGCCCCGGGACTCAAGAGGGTCGGTACCAAGAGACCCAGTACTTC.